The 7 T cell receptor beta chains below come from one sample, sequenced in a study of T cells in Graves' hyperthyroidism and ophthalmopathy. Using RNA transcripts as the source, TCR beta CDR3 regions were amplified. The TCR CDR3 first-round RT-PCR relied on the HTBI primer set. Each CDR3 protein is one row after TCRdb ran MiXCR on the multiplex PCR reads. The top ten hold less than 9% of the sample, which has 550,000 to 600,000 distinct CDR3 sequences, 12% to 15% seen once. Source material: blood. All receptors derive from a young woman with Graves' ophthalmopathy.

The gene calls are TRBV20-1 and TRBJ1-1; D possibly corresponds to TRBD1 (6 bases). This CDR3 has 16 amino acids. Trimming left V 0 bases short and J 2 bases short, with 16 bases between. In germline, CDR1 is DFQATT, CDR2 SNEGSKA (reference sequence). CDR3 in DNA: TGCAGTGCTAGAGATCTGGGACAATTGTCCAACACTGAAGCTTTCTTT. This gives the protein CSARDLGQLSNTEAFF.

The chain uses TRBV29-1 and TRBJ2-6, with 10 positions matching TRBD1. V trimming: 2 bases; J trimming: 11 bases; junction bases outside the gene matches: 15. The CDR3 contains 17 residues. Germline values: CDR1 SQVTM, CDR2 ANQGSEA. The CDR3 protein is CSVELWSRDRGRDVLTF. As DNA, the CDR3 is TGCAGCGTTGAATTGTGGAGCCGGGACAGGGGACGCGACGTCCTGACTTTC.

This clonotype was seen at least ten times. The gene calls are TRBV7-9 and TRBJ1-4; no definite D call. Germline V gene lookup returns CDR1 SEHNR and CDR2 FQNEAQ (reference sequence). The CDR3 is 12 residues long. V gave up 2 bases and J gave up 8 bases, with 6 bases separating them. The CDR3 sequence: CASSLRVEKLFF. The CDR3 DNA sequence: TGTGCCAGCAGCTTAAGAGTAGAAAAACTGTTTTTT.

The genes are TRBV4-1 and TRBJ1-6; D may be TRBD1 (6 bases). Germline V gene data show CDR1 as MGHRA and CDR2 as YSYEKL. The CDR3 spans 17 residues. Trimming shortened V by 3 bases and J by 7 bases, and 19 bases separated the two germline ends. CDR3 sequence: CASSHTQGRDGNSPLHF. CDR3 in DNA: TGCGCCAGCAGCCATACACAGGGTCGGGATGGGAATTCACCCCTCCACTTT.

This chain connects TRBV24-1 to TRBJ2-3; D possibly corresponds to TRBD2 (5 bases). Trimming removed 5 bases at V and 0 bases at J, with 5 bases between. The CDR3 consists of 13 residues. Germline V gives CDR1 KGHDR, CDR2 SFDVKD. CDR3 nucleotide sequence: TGTGCCACCAGTGCTAGCAGCACAGATACGCAGTATTTT. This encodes CATSASSTDTQYF.

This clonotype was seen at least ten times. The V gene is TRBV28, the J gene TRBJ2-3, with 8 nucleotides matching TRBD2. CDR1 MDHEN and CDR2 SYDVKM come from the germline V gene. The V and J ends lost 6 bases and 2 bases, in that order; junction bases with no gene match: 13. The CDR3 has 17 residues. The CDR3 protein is CASRPRSSLADTDTQYF. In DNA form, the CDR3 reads TGTGCCAGCAGACCCCGATCCTCACTAGCGGACACAGATACGCAGTATTTT.

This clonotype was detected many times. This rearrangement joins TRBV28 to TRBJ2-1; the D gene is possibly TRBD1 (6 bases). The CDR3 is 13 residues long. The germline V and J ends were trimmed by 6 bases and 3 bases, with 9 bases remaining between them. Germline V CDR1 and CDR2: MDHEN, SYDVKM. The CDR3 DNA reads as TGTGCCAGCAGACAGGGCGTCTACAATGAGCAGTTCTTC. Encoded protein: CASRQGVYNEQFF.